Listed below are T cell receptor beta chains from one sample, sequenced in a study of T cells in Graves' hyperthyroidism and ophthalmopathy. TCRdb reprocessed the multiplex PCR reads with MiXCR, giving one entry per CDR3 protein. The sample lists 600,000 to 800,000 distinct CDR3 sequences, roughly 32% occurring once. Sequenced sample: blood. The origin of the receptors is a woman aged 40 to 49 with Graves' hyperthyroidism. The CDR3 runs from the conserved cysteine through the conserved F or W. Fields, in order: V gene, CDR3 protein.

V: TRBV5-6; CDR3: CASSVGRAQPQHF
V: TRBV6-5; CDR3: CASSSRLAGNTDTQYF
V: TRBV5-1; CDR3: CASSSARNTGELFF
V: TRBV9; CDR3: CASSVEADSNQPQHF
V: TRBV6-2/TRBV6-3; CDR3: CASGRLAGSYEQYF
V: TRBV29-1; CDR3: CSSPRRSQETQYF
V: TRBV7-4; CDR3: CASSLVTSGSRQEQFF
V: TRBV14; CDR3: CASSQVRLNTGELFF
V: TRBV12-3/TRBV12-4; CDR3: CASSPWGFHGYTF
V: TRBV6-1; CDR3: CASRKGQGAAGELFF
V: TRBV15; CDR3: CATSRSGLVFSEQYF
V: TRBV19; CDR3: CASSLMGSGFYEQYF
V: TRBV7-3; CDR3: CASSRTSPGQYYEQYF
V: TRBV5-4; CDR3: CASSLGVVANYGYTF
V: TRBV6-1; CDR3: CASSKGIMNTEAFF
V: TRBV19; CDR3: CASSMGQSGSPLHF
V: TRBV10-3; CDR3: CASTYFPPGSGANVLTF
V: TRBV2; CDR3: CASLPPGQSILGEKLFF
V: TRBV5-6; CDR3: CASSLLPNEQYF
V: TRBV4-3; CDR3: CASSQAPTGALVSGFNEKLFF
V: TRBV5-1; CDR3: CASSSGPLQDSPLHF
V: TRBV9; CDR3: CASSSRDLETQYF
V: TRBV7-2; CDR3: CASSRPGQGSYNEQFF
V: TRBV11-2; CDR3: CASSEDSDNEQYF
V: TRBV10-2; CDR3: CASSGSWDRKQETQYF
V: TRBV20-1; CDR3: CSAEQGPQPQHF
V: TRBV7-9; CDR3: CTSSQDRANTEAFF
V: TRBV7-2; CDR3: CASSSGQGPETQYF